These T cell receptor beta chains were read from a single sample in a study of shared clonotypes between healthy human individuals. Profiled with immunoSEQ multiplex PCR; TCRdb holds only in-frame clones, not every one. The data contain approximately 1.5 million clones, roughly 98% of them singletons. Specimen: naive CD4+ T cells sorted from blood. Every receptor here comes from a man under 40 in good health. The CDR3 runs from the conserved cysteine through the conserved F or W. The D gene is left open where the match is weak. Clone size is shown for a subset of rows, as once, few, many or a class of expanded clone.

j_gene	v_gene	abundance	d_gene	CDR3aa	CDR3nt
TRBJ1-5	TRBV19	.	.	CASRQARAPQHF	TGTGCCAGTAGGCAGGCCAGAGCGCCCCAGCATTTT
TRBJ2-1	TRBV20-1	.	.	CSVGNEQFF	TGCAGTGTGGGCAATGAGCAGTTCTTC
TRBJ1-5	TRBV19	once	TRBD1	CAGGTAYQPQHF	TGTGCCGGAGGGACAGCATATCAGCCCCAGCATTTT
TRBJ2-1	TRBV28	once	TRBD2	CASSSGLPSLQQFF	TGTGCCAGCAGCTCGGGACTACCAAGCTTGCAGCAGTTCTTC
TRBJ2-5	TRBV5-5	.	.	CASSTPWRAVREETQYF	TGTGCCAGCAGCACCCCGTGGAGAGCGGTAAGGGAAGAGACCCAGTACTTC
TRBJ2-2	TRBV5-4	.	TRBD2	CASREGLAVSNTGELFF	TGTGCCAGCAGGGAGGGGCTAGCGGTCTCGAACACCGGGGAGCTGTTTTTT
TRBJ2-7	TRBV6-1	once	.	CASSSQGYEQYF	TGTGCCAGCAGTTCACAGGGCTACGAGCAGTACTTC
TRBJ2-3	TRBV27	.	TRBD2	CASSLSAGGSTDTQYF	TGTGCCAGCAGTTTATCAGCGGGAGGGTCCACAGATACGCAGTATTTT
TRBJ1-1	TRBV6-6	.	.	CARGGMNTEAFF	TGTGCCAGGGGGGGGATGAACACTGAAGCTTTCTTT
TRBJ2-1	TRBV25-1	.	.	CASSGTGTPYNEQFF	TGTGCCAGCAGTGGAACAGGGACCCCCTACAATGAGCAGTTCTTC
TRBJ1-1	TRBV7-8	.	TRBD1	CASSPRRTGWNTEAFF	TGTGCCAGCAGCCCCCGACGGACAGGTTGGAACACTGAAGCTTTCTTT
TRBJ2-3	TRBV5-1	.	.	CASSSYWTSGDTQYF	TGCGCCAGCAGCTCCTACTGGACCTCCGGAGATACGCAGTATTTT
TRBJ2-5	TRBV14	.	.	CASSQIGQYQETQYF	TGTGCCAGCAGCCAGATCGGACAATACCAAGAGACCCAGTACTTC
TRBJ2-7	TRBV6-6	.	.	CASSYERDEQYF	TGTGCCAGCAGTTACGAAAGGGACGAGCAGTACTTC
TRBJ1-1	TRBV6-6	.	.	CASRPPGANTEAFF	TGTGCCAGCAGGCCGCCCGGGGCTAACACTGAAGCTTTCTTT
TRBJ2-5	TRBV25-1	.	.	CASSESLPGGETQYF	TGTGCCAGCAGTGAATCACTGCCAGGAGGAGAGACCCAGTACTTC
TRBJ1-2	TRBV5-1	.	TRBD1	CASSLGTGHTF	TGCGCCAGCAGCTTGGGGACAGGGCACACCTTC
TRBJ2-1	TRBV7-3	.	.	CASSPGSGKGGYNEQFF	TGTGCCAGCAGTCCCGGAAGCGGAAAAGGAGGGTACAATGAGCAGTTCTTC
TRBJ2-2	TRBV7-8	.	.	CASSLAPIAGELFF	TGTGCCAGCAGCTTAGCCCCTATCGCCGGGGAGCTGTTTTTT
TRBJ2-1	TRBV7-8	.	.	CASSPPRDPLGDEQFF	TGTGCCAGCAGCCCACCGCGGGACCCCCTAGGAGATGAGCAGTTCTTC
TRBJ1-1	TRBV18	once	TRBD1	CASSPEQGTEAFF	TGTGCCAGCTCACCGGAACAGGGGACTGAAGCTTTCTTT
TRBJ1-2	TRBV2	.	.	CASSEEQHYGYTF	TGTGCCAGCAGTGAGGAACAGCACTATGGCTACACCTTC
TRBJ2-7	TRBV4-3	.	.	CASSQLYDDREVDEQYF	TGCGCCAGCAGCCAACTTTATGATGACAGGGAGGTCGACGAGCAGTACTTC
TRBJ2-1	TRBV6-1	.	.	CASPRSNEQFF	TGTGCCAGCCCCCGTTCCAATGAGCAGTTCTTC
TRBJ2-1	TRBV7-9	.	TRBD2	CASSLALSGDNEQFF	TGTGCCAGCAGCTTAGCGTTGAGCGGGGACAATGAGCAGTTCTTC
TRBJ2-4	TRBV10-1	.	.	CATGFPKNIQYF	TGCGCCACCGGGTTTCCCAAAAACATTCAGTACTTC
TRBJ1-4	TRBV7-9	.	.	CASSSGPGATNEKLFF	TGTGCCAGCAGCTCTGGGCCCGGCGCAACTAATGAAAAACTGTTTTTT
TRBJ2-1	TRBV5-1	.	.	CASSLGQSANEQFF	TGCGCCAGCAGCTTGGGCCAGAGTGCGAATGAGCAGTTCTTC
TRBJ1-1	TRBV6-1	.	.	CASSEGEGGESRFTEAFF	TGTGCCAGCAGTGAAGGGGAAGGGGGTGAAAGTCGGTTCACTGAAGCTTTCTTT
TRBJ2-2	TRBV12-5	.	.	CASGLVRGLNTGELFF	TGTGCTAGTGGTTTGGTAAGGGGACTCAACACCGGGGAGCTGTTTTTT
TRBJ2-1	TRBV19	.	.	CASSKDSSYNEQFF	TGTGCCAGTAGTAAGGACAGCTCCTACAATGAGCAGTTCTTC
TRBJ1-1	TRBV9	once	TRBD1	CASSVAAGGWTEAFF	TGTGCCAGCAGCGTAGCTGCAGGGGGCTGGACTGAAGCTTTCTTT
TRBJ1-5	TRBV5-5	.	.	CASSQAGGQPQHF	TGTGCCAGCAGCCAAGCAGGAGGACAGCCCCAGCATTTT
TRBJ1-2	TRBV4-1	.	.	CASSQVPGINGYTF	TGCGCCAGCAGCCAAGTTCCAGGGATAAATGGCTACACCTTC
TRBJ2-7	TRBV6-1	.	.	CASREQGGYEQYF	TGTGCCAGCAGGGAGCAGGGTGGGTACGAGCAGTACTTC
TRBJ1-1	TRBV27	.	.	CASRRSGGRGGTSTEAFF	TGTGCCAGCCGCCGATCAGGAGGAAGGGGAGGTACGAGCACTGAAGCTTTCTTT
TRBJ2-7	TRBV13	.	.	CASSLGGSGTYEQYF	TGTGCCAGCAGCTTAGGGGGTAGCGGAACCTACGAGCAGTACTTC
TRBJ2-7	TRBV19	.	.	CASSMLGTPTDEQYF	TGTGCCAGTAGTATGCTGGGTACGCCCACAGACGAGCAGTACTTC
TRBJ2-1	TRBV19	.	.	CASEGGDGEQFF	TGTGCCAGCGAGGGGGGAGACGGTGAGCAGTTCTTC
TRBJ2-7	TRBV6-5	once	.	CASSASVASYEQYF	TGTGCCAGCAGTGCTAGCGTTGCCTCCTACGAGCAGTACTTC
TRBJ1-1	TRBV9	.	.	CASSVSSQNTEAFF	TGTGCCAGCAGCGTATCCAGTCAGAACACTGAAGCTTTCTTT
TRBJ2-2	TRBV5-6	.	TRBD1	CASSLDGAGGTGELFF	TGTGCCAGCAGCTTGGATGGCGCAGGGGGCACCGGGGAGCTGTTTTTT
TRBJ2-3	TRBV11-2	.	.	CASSQDRSDTQYF	TGTGCCAGCAGCCAAGACAGGTCAGATACGCAGTATTTT
TRBJ1-1	TRBV5-4	.	.	CASSLGVQRKGTEAFF	TGTGCCAGCAGCTTGGGGGTCCAACGGAAAGGGACTGAAGCTTTCTTT
TRBJ1-3	TRBV29-1	.	.	CSVREVGNTIYF	TGCAGCGTCCGGGAGGTCGGAAACACCATATATTTT
TRBJ1-5	TRBV5-1	.	TRBD1	CASSLGRDRGKHSNQPQHF	TGCGCCAGCAGCTTGGGAAGGGACAGGGGAAAGCATAGCAATCAGCCCCAGCATTTT
TRBJ1-5	TRBV28	.	TRBD1	CASSPRDRSLINQPQHF	TGTGCCAGCAGTCCCCGGGACAGGAGTTTAATCAATCAGCCCCAGCATTTT
TRBJ2-3	TRBV18	.	.	CASSPPGVLSTDTQYF	TGTGCCAGCTCACCACCGGGGGTCCTCAGCACAGATACGCAGTATTTT
TRBJ2-7	TRBV5-1	.	.	CASMSTANYEQYF	TGCGCCAGCATGAGTACAGCCAACTACGAGCAGTACTTC
TRBJ2-7	TRBV7-9	.	TRBD2	CASSSPGLAGGFYEQYF	TGTGCCAGCAGCTCACCGGGACTAGCGGGAGGTTTCTACGAGCAGTACTTC
TRBJ2-2	TRBV5-6	.	TRBD2	CASSLRSGTSGIRIGELFF	TGTGCCAGCAGCTTGCGTTCCGGGACTAGCGGGATTCGGATCGGGGAGCTGTTTTTT
TRBJ2-1	TRBV5-1	once	.	CASSLQARDEQFF	TGCGCCAGCAGCTTACAAGCGCGGGATGAGCAGTTCTTC
TRBJ2-5	TRBV9	.	.	CASSVSFTQETQYF	TGTGCCAGCAGCGTTAGTTTCACGCAAGAGACCCAGTACTTC
TRBJ2-5	TRBV18	.	TRBD1	CASSPPDRGQETQYF	TGTGCCAGCTCACCGCCGGACAGGGGGCAGGAGACCCAGTACTTC
TRBJ1-5	TRBV6-5	.	.	CATSTGSNQPQHF	TGTGCCACTAGCACGGGTAGCAATCAGCCCCAGCATTTT